One and the same sample provided the 29 T cell receptor beta chains below, sequenced in a study of post-analysis software for immune sequencing data. Unique molecular identifiers were built into the TCR beta cDNA libraries. TCRdb re-called the PCR reads through MiXCR, storing one row per CDR3 protein. The data contain under 900,000 distinct CDR3 sequences, around 50% of them singletons. Study observations and caveats: TRBV5-6, TRBV5-1 and TRBV20-1 belonged to a set of roughly 5 TRBV segments that were more frequent in patients than controls.

No cognate antigen is known for these TCRs. Specimen: blood. The source of these receptors is a girl aged 5 to 17 with multiple sclerosis.

This clonotype was picked up one time. This chain joins TRBV7-6 and TRBJ2-5; either TRBD1 or TRBD2 may supply D (5 bases each). Gene TRBJ2-7 matches the end of the DNA better, so the J call may be wrong. The CDR3 extends over 15 amino acids. Germline V gene sequence: CDR1 SGHVS, CDR2 FNYEAQ. CDR3 DNA: TGTGCCAGCAGCGCTCCGGGACGGGGTGTAAACGAGCAGTACTTC. This sequence encodes CASSAPGRGVNEQYF.

The chain links TRBV18 to TRBJ2-3; D ambiguous. Trimming stripped 2 bases from V and 0 bases from J, with 6 bases between. The CDR3 is 14 amino acids. Germline CDR1 reads KGHSH; CDR2 reads LQKENI. This chain's CDR3 is CASSPVTSTDTQYF. In nucleotides, the CDR3 is TGTGCCAGCTCACCAGTGACTAGCACAGATACGCAGTATTTT. Drawing the rest from reference TRBV18 and TRBJ2-3, the complete variable domain is NAGVMQNPRHLVRRRGQEARLRCSPMKGHSHVYWYRQLPEEGLKFMVYLQKENIIDESGMPKERFSAEFPKEGPSILRIQQVVRGDSAAYFCASSPVTSTDTQYFGPGTRLTVL.

The rearrangement uses TRBV29-1 and TRBJ2-6; D gene unclear. V was clipped by 4 bases and J by 2 bases, with 9 bases between them. The CDR3 is 14 amino acids. Per the germline V gene, CDR1 is SQVTM and CDR2 is ANQGSEA. CDR3 amino acids: CSVAQEPGANVLTF. The DNA of the CDR3 is TGCAGCGTTGCGCAAGAACCTGGGGCCAACGTCCTGACTTTC.

This clonotype turned up a few times. The gene calls are TRBV12-3 or TRBV12-4 and TRBJ2-5; possibly TRBD1 for D (7 bases). This CDR3 comprises 13 residues. Trimming shortened V by 6 bases and J by 4 bases, and 12 bases separated the two germline ends. CDR3 residues: CASRSQGGETQYF. The CDR3 DNA is TGTGCCAGCAGGTCCCAGGGGGGAGAGACCCAGTACTTC.

The rearrangement uses TRBV25-1 and TRBJ1-4, with unresolved D. The germline gives CDR1 MGHDK, CDR2 SYGVNS. The CDR3 sequence is 11 residues long. V lost 3 bases and J 8 bases, leaving 4 bases between the germline ends. In DNA, the CDR3 is TGTGCCAGCAGTGATGTGGAAAAACTGTTTTTT. Residues: CASSDVEKLFF.

This clonotype was seen a handful of times. The V and J genes are TRBV10-3 and TRBJ2-7; no clear D gene. Germline V lookup: CDR1 ENHRY, CDR2 SYGVKD. This CDR3 region has 13 residues. V was trimmed by 11 bases and J by 7 bases, leaving 21 bases between them. The CDR3 protein is CAPIWPSVKEQYF. CDR3 nucleotides: TGTGCCCCGATTTGGCCTTCCGTGAAGGAGCAGTACTTC.

This chain links TRBV6-1 with TRBJ1-5, with D tentatively TRBD1 (5 bases). The CDR3 consists of 16 residues. From germline, CDR1 is MNHNS and CDR2 SASEGT. V was shortened by 4 bases and J by 6 bases, with 19 bases between the two germline ends. DNA of the CDR3: TGTGCCAGCAGTGGAGCATTTGGGGGGGGTAGTCAGCCCCAGCATTTT. It encodes CASSGAFGGGSQPQHF.

This chain uses TRBV6-6 with TRBJ2-3; TRBD1 agrees at 7 bases. Germline CDR1 MNHNY, CDR2 SVGAGI (reference sequence). The junction had 5 bases not matched to a gene; V was cut back by 0 bases and J by 2 bases. This CDR3 spans 16 amino acids. The CDR3 DNA reads TGTGCCAGCAGTTACTCCGGACAGGCCCTCACAGATACGCAGTATTTT. It codes for CASSYSGQALTDTQYF.

V gene TRBV20-1 combines with J gene TRBJ2-4; tentatively, D is TRBD2 (7 bases). The ends were cut back, 5 bases at V and 5 bases at J, with 19 bases in the middle. Germline CDR1 and CDR2: DFQATT and SNEGSKA (reference sequence). The length of the CDR3 is 15 residues. CDR3 protein: CSAFKGGQFQNIQYF. In DNA form, the CDR3 reads TGCAGTGCTTTCAAGGGGGGGCAGTTTCAAAACATTCAGTACTTC.

This clonotype has just a few counts. This chain uses TRBV29-1 with TRBJ2-3; 7 bases are shared with TRBD1. This CDR3 spans 14 amino acids. V shed 7 bases and J 1 base; nucleotides not matched to a gene: 8. Germline V lookup: CDR1 SQVTM, CDR2 ANQGSEA. The CDR3 protein is CSDQGQDRTDTQYF. The CDR3 DNA is TGCAGCGACCAAGGACAGGACCGCACAGATACGCAGTATTTT.

The sample holds a few counts of this clonotype. The gene calls are TRBV15 and TRBJ2-7; TRBD1 is a possible D gene (6 bases). Germline CDR1 LNHNV, CDR2 YYDKDF (reference sequence). The CDR3 runs 14 residues. V shed 5 bases and J shed 1 base, with 12 bases lying between them. The CDR3 spells CATSAWTDSYEQYF. CDR3 sequence (DNA): TGTGCCACCAGCGCCTGGACAGATTCCTACGAGCAGTACTTC. Filled out from reference TRBV15 and TRBJ2-7, the complete variable domain reads DAMVIQNPRYQVTQFGKPVTLSCSQTLNHNVMYWYQQKSSQAPKLLFHYYDKDFNNEADTPDNFQSRRPNTSFCFLDIRSPGLGDTAMYLCATSAWTDSYEQYFGPGTRLTVT.

The chain carries TRBV29-1 and TRBJ2-3; 9 positions agree with TRBD2. Germline lookup yields CDR1 SQVTM and CDR2 ANQGSEA. Trimming at V came to 3 bases and at J to 2 bases, leaving 3 bases not matched to a gene. This CDR3 contains 14 residues. CDR3 nucleotides: TGCAGCGTTGAGTCTAGCGGGAACACAGATACGCAGTATTTT. This gives the protein CSVESSGNTDTQYF.

The chain carries TRBV29-1 and TRBJ2-3, with 9 bases matching TRBD1. Germline CDR1 reads SQVTM; CDR2 reads ANQGSEA. V was clipped by 7 bases and J by 3 bases; unmatched bases: 8. This CDR3 has 14 amino acids. The CDR3 spells CSAGDRVETDTQYF. CDR3 nucleotides: TGCAGCGCAGGGGACAGGGTTGAAACAGATACGCAGTATTTT.

This chain links TRBV5-8 with TRBJ1-5, with D possibly matching TRBD1 (5 bases). The V end was cut by 4 bases, the J end by 5 bases, with 13 bases between. Germline V gene sequence: CDR1 SGHTS, CDR2 YDEGEE. The CDR3 totals 14 residues. DNA of the CDR3: TGTGCCAGCAGCCCTATGACAGCCCATCAGCCCCAGCATTTT. Translation: CASSPMTAHQPQHF.

A remark on this clonotype: Germline and junction disagree at one end, which may indicate a read error. The chain joins TRBV10-3 to TRBJ2-5; no clear D gene. The germline CDR1 and CDR2 sequences are ENHRY and SYGVKD. The CDR3 totals 13 residues. In nucleotides, the CDR3 is TGTGCCTTCAGTGAGTCGGTGGAGGAGACCCAGTACTTC. Translated, it gives CAFSESVEETQYF.

V gene TRBV20-1 combines with J gene TRBJ2-1, with 10 positions matching TRBD2. CDR3 size: 15 residues. V was clipped by 2 bases and J by 8 bases; unmatched bases: 9. From germline, CDR1 is DFQATT and CDR2 SNEGSKA (reference sequence). The CDR3 loop reads CSARPSGGARYEQFF. Here the CDR3 DNA reads TGCAGTGCTAGACCCAGCGGGGGGGCGCGATATGAGCAGTTCTTC.

The V call is TRBV12-5, the J call TRBJ2-1; 10 bases are shared with TRBD1. The CDR3 extends over 14 amino acids. Germline V lookup: CDR1 LGHNT, CDR2 FRNRAP. V was clipped by 6 bases and J by 6 bases; unmatched bases: 5. CDR3 DNA: TGTGCTAGTGGCGGGACAGGGGAGGTCAATGAGCAGTTCTTC. This codes for CASGGTGEVNEQFF.

This clonotype has more than one count but fewer than ten. The chain joins TRBV21-1 to TRBJ2-5; the table calls TRBD1, which could not be checked here. TRBV21-1 is flagged as a pseudogene. The CDR3 runs 16 residues. The CDR3 loop is CAITRRAGKKVETQYF. The CDR3 nucleotides are TGTGCGATCACCCGCCGGGCAGGAAAAAAGGTAGAGACCCAGTACTTC.

The chain uses TRBV5-5 and TRBJ2-1; either TRBD1 or TRBD2 may supply D (6 bases each). V dropped 2 bases and J dropped 1 base, with 16 bases sitting between them. The germline gives CDR1 SGHKS, CDR2 YYEKEE (reference sequence). This CDR3 region has 17 residues. The CDR3 DNA follows: TGTGCCAGCAGCTTAGGAGGGGGTCGGGTTTCCTACAATGAGCAGTTCTTC. Protein product: CASSLGGGRVSYNEQFF.

The rearrangement links TRBV6-2 or TRBV6-3 to TRBJ2-5; TRBD2 agrees at 15 bases. Germline V gene data show CDR1 as MNHEY and CDR2 as SVGEGT. There are 18 residues in the CDR3. Losses at the gene ends were 7 bases for V and 1 base for J; bases not matched to a gene: 10. The CDR3 nucleotides are TGTGCCAGCATCCCAGGACTAGCGGGAGGGCCTCGCCAAGAGACCCAGTACTTC. Its translation: CASIPGLAGGPRQETQYF.

This clonotype has a handful of counts. This chain joins TRBV20-1 and TRBJ2-5, with 11 bases identical to TRBD2. Per the germline V gene, CDR1 is DFQATT and CDR2 is SNEGSKA (reference sequence). With 3 bases clipped from V and 4 bases from J, the junction kept 7 bases outside the gene matches. This CDR3 region has 15 residues. The CDR3 sequence: CSASPDLAGGETQYF. As DNA, the CDR3 is TGCAGTGCTAGCCCGGATCTAGCGGGAGGAGAGACCCAGTACTTC.

This clonotype was recorded once. The chain carries TRBV5-5 and TRBJ2-3; 11 nucleotides match TRBD2. CDR3 size: 16 residues. Germline-derived CDR1 and CDR2 are SGHKS and YYEKEE (reference sequence). Germline trimming cut 0 bases from V and 4 bases from J; bases unmatched to any gene: 4. The CDR3 spells CASSLEPGLAADTQYF. For the CDR3, the DNA is TGTGCCAGCAGCTTGGAGCCGGGACTAGCGGCAGATACGCAGTATTTT.

This clonotype occurred a few times. This chain links TRBV6-5 with TRBJ2-2; 8 bases map to TRBD2. The CDR3 has 15 amino acids. Trimming at V came to 0 bases and at J to 4 bases, leaving 1 base not matched to a gene. The germline V gene has CDR1 MNHEY and CDR2 SVGAGI. The CDR3 sequence is CASSYSGGVTGELFF. CDR3 nucleotide sequence: TGTGCCAGCAGTTACTCCGGGGGGGTCACCGGGGAGCTGTTTTTT.

This clonotype appeared a few times. This chain connects TRBV6-5 to TRBJ2-7; 11 positions agree with TRBD2. The V gene's germline CDR1 is MNHEY and CDR2 SVGAGI. J lost 4 bases, V lost 2 bases, and 7 bases had no gene match. CDR3 size: 16 residues. The CDR3 bases are TGTGCCAGCAGTTACCTAACTAGCGGGGGTGGATACGAGCAGTACTTC. As protein: CASSYLTSGGGYEQYF.

The rearrangement links TRBV7-2 to TRBJ2-1; 9 bases line up with TRBD2. Trimming at V came to 4 bases and at J to 3 bases, leaving 7 bases not matched to a gene. Germline V lookup: CDR1 SGHTA, CDR2 FQGNSA. The CDR3 is 16 amino acids. CDR3 coding DNA: TGTGCCAGCAGCTATCTAGGTAGCGGGGGCTACAATGAGCAGTTCTTC. Its protein is CASSYLGSGGYNEQFF. Supplemented by reference TRBV7-2 and TRBJ2-1, the full variable domain reads GAGVSQSPSNKVTEKGKDVELRCDPISGHTALYWYRQSLGQGLEFLIYFQGNSAPDKSGLPSDRFSAERTGGSVSTLTIQRTQQEDSAVYLCASSYLGSGGYNEQFFGPGTRLTVL.

The V gene is TRBV6-1, the J gene TRBJ2-3; 10 nucleotides match TRBD2. Germline V gene lookup returns CDR1 MNHNS and CDR2 SASEGT. With V trimmed by 6 bases and J by 0 bases, 12 bases remained unmatched. CDR3 size: 18 residues. The chain's CDR3 is CASRLEASGSTSTDTQYF. The CDR3 region has the DNA TGTGCCAGCAGGCTGGAGGCTAGCGGGAGTACTAGCACAGATACGCAGTATTTT.

To note about this clonotype: The CDR3 does not close with the conserved phenylalanine or tryptophan, likely indicating a read error. V gene TRBV25-1 combines with J gene TRBJ1-2; maybe TRBD1 (5 bases). The V end lost 1 base, the J end lost 0 bases, and 6 bases lay between the germline ends. The CDR3 is 14 residues long. Per the germline V gene, CDR1 is MGHDK and CDR2 is SYGVNS. Here the CDR3 reads CASSEWGANYGYTC. CDR3 bases: TGTGCCAGCAGTGAATGGGGGGCTAACTATGGCTACACCTGC.

The chain joins TRBV20-1 to TRBJ2-3; D gene uncertain. CDR1 and CDR2 from the germline V gene are DFQATT and SNEGSKA (reference sequence). CDR3 length equals 13 residues. Trimming cost V 1 base and J 6 bases, with 11 bases left between them. CDR3 protein: CSARVPGRDTQYF. CDR3 in DNA: TGCAGTGCTAGAGTTCCGGGCAGGGATACGCAGTATTTT.

This chain uses TRBV9 with TRBJ2-3; TRBD2 might be the D (5 bases). Looked up from germline, CDR1 is SGDLS and CDR2 is YYNGEE. The V and J ends lost 0 bases and 6 bases respectively, with 14 bases between them. The CDR3 is 15 residues long. In nucleotides, the CDR3 is TGTGCCAGCAGCGTAGCGGCGGTAAGGGAGGATACGCAGTATTTT. Translation gives CASSVAAVREDTQYF.